This TCR beta chain is from a study of identical twins. Turning to this clonotype: Its antigen is currently unknown.

Germline CDR1 reads DFQATT; CDR2 reads SNEGSKA (reference sequence). Trimming shortened V by 3 bases and J by 0 bases, and 14 bases separated the two germline ends. This CDR3 is built from 16 residues. Study-level results: Findings depended on cross-sectional statistics rather than tracking the same donors. Where out-of-frame alpha sequences were twin-shared, they showed excess low generation probability. The study found that models underestimated out-of-frame TCR alpha sharing in monozygotic twins.

One entry per CDR3 protein results from TCRdb running MiXCR on the 5' RACE reads. The sample holds 1.5 million to 2 million distinct CDR3 sequences; roughly 35% are singletons and the top ten take 0.25% to 0.3%. The chain couples TRBV20-1 to TRBJ2-2, with D possibly being TRBD2 (6 bases). The receptor was isolated from a newborn girl in good health. The sequenced sample was cord blood. For the CDR3, the DNA is TGCAGTGCTAGGGCTTTTCCGGGGGCGAACACCGGGGAGCTGTTTTTT. Its translation: CSARAFPGANTGELFF.